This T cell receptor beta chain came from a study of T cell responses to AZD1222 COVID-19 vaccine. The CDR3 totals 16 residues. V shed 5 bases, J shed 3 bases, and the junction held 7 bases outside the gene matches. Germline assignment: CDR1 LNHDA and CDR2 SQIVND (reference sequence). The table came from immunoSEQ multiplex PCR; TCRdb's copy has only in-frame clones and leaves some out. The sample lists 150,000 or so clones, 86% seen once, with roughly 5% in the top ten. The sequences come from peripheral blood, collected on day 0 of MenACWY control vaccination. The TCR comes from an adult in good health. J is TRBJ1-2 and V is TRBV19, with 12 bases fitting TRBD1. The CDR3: CASSPTGTGGHYGYTF. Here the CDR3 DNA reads TGTGCCAGTAGTCCAACCGGGACAGGGGGCCACTATGGCTACACCTTC.